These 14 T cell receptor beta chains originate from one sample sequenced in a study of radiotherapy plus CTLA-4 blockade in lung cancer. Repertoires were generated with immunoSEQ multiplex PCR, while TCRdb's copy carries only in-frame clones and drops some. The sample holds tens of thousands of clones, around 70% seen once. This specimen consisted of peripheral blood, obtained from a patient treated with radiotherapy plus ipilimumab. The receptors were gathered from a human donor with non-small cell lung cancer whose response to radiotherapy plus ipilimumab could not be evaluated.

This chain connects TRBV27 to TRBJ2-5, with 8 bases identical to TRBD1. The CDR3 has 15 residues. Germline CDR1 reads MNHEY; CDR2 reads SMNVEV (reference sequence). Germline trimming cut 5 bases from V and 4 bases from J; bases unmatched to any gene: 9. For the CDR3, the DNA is TGTGCCAGCAGTCAGGGGACAGGCTCCGCAGAGACCCAGTACTTC. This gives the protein CASSQGTGSAETQYF.

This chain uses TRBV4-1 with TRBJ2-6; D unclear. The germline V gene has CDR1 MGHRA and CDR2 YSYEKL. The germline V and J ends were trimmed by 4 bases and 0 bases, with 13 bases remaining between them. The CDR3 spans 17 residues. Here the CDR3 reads CASSPSPSDSGANVLTF. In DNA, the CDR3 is TGCGCCAGCAGCCCTTCCCCCAGTGACTCTGGGGCCAACGTCCTGACTTTC.

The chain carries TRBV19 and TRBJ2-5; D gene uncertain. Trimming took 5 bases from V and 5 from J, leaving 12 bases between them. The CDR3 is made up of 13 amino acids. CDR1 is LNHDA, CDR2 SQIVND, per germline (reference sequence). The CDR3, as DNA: TGTGCCAGTAGTGGCGCGTACGGGGAGACCCAGTACTTC. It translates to CASSGAYGETQYF. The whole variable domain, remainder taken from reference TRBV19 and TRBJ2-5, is DGGITQSPKYLFRKEGQNVTLSCEQNLNHDAMYWYRQDPGQGLRLIYYSQIVNDFQKGDIAEGYSVSREKKESFPLTVTSAQKNPTAFYLCASSGAYGETQYFGPGTRLLVL.

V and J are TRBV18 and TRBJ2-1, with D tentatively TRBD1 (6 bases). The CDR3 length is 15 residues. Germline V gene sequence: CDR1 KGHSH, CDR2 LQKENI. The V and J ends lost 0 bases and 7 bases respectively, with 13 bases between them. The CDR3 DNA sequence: TGTGCCAGCTCACCACCGGAGGCAGGGGCAAATGAGCAGTTCTTC. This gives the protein CASSPPEAGANEQFF.

The CDR3 is CASSLELRGNSYEQYF. Written as DNA, the CDR3 is TGCGCCAGCAGCTTAGAGCTGAGAGGTAACTCCTACGAGCAGTACTTC. This chain uses TRBV5-1 with TRBJ2-7; D is unresolved. Germline CDR1 SGHRS, CDR2 YFSETQ. V was pared by 2 bases and J by 0 bases, with 15 bases between. The length of the CDR3 is 16 residues.

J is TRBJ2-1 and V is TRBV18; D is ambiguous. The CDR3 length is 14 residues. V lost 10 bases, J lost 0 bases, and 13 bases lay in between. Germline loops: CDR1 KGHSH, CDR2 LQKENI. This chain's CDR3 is CATTLRSSYNEQFF. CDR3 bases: TGTGCCACTACACTCCGGAGCTCCTACAATGAGCAGTTCTTC.

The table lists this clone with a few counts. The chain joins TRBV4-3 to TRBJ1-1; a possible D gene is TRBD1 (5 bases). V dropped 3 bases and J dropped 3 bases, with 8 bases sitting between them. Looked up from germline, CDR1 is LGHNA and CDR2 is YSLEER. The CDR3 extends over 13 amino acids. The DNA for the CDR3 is TGCGCCAGCAGCCAGCAGGGATACACTGAAGCTTTCTTT. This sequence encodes CASSQQGYTEAFF.

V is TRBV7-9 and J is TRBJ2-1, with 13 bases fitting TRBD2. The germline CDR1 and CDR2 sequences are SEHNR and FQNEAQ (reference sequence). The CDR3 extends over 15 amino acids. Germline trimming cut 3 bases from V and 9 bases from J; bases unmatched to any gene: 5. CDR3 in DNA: TGTGCCAGCAGCTTTAAGGGACTAGCGGGATTTGAGCAGTTCTTC. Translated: CASSFKGLAGFEQFF.

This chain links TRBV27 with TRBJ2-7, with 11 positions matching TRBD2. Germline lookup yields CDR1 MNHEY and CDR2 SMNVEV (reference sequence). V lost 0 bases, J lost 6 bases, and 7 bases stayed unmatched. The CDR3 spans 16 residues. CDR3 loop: CASSLSPLAGDPEQYF. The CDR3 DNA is TGTGCCAGCAGTTTATCCCCACTAGCGGGAGACCCCGAGCAGTACTTC.

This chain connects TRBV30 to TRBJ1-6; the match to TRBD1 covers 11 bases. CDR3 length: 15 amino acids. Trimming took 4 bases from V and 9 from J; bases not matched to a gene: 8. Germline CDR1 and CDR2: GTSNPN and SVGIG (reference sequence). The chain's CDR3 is CAWTTGQGAFSPLHF. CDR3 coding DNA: TGTGCCTGGACAACAGGACAGGGGGCATTTTCACCCCTCCACTTT.

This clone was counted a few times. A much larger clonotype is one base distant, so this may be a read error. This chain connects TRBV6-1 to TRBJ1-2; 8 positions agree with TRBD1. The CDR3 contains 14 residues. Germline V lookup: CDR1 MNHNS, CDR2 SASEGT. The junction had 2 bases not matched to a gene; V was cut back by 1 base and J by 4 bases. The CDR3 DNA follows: TGTGCCAGCAGTGAAGGGACAGGGCCCTATGGCTACACCTTC. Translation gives CASSEGTGPYGYTF.

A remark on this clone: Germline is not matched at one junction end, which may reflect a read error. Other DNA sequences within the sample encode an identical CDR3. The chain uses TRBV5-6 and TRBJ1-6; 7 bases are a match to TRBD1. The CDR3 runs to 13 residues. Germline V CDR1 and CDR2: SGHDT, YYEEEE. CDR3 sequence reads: CASRGQQNSPLHF. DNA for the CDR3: TGTGCCAGCAGGGGACAGCAAAATTCCCCCCTCCACTTT. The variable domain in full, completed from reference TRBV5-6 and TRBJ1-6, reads DAGVTQSPTHLIKTRGQQVTLRCSPKSGHDTVSWYQQALGQGPQFIFQYYEEEERQRGNFPDRFSGHQFPNYSSELNVNALLLGDSALYLCASRGQQNSPLHFGNGTRLTVT.

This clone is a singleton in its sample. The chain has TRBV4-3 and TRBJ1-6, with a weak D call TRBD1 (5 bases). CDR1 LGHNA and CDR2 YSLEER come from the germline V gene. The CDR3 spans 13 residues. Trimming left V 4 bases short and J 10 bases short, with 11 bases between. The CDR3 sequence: CASSPSQGSPLHF. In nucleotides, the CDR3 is TGCGCCAGCAGCCCAAGTCAGGGCTCACCCCTCCACTTT.

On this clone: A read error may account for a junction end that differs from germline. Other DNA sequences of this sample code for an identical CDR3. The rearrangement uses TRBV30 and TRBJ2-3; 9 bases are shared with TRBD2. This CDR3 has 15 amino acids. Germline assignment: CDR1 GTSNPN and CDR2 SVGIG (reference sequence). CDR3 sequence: CAWRAGGSPTDTQYF. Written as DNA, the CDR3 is TGCGCCTGGAGGGCGGGAGGGTCCCCCACAGATACGCAGTATTTT. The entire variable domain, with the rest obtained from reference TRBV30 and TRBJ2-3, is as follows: SQTIHQWPATLVQPVGSPLSLECTVEGTSNPNLYWYRQAAGRGLQLLFYSVGIGQISSEVPQNLSASRPQDRQFILSSKKLLLSDSGFYLCAWRAGGSPTDTQYFGPGTRLTVL.